Below, 13 T cell receptor beta chains from the same sample are listed, as sequenced in a study of a mutant IDH1 vaccine in newly diagnosed glioma. This table comes from immunoSEQ multiplex PCR, and its TCRdb copy is limited to in-frame clones, with some not included. The sample has about 88,000 clones, about four fifths seen once; the top ten hold around 5%. Time point indicated: baseline, week 1 (first vaccination visit). Treatment specified: pre-vaccination baseline after standard-of-care therapy. The source was PBMCs, collected from a glioma patient treated with radiotherapy, temozolomide or both. These receptors were collected from a man aged 35-49 years with glioma. Some clones in this sample may be carry-over from other donors' samples.

This clone was seen a single time. The V call is TRBV4-1, the J call TRBJ1-2, with a tentative D call TRBD1 (6 bases). Per germline, CDR1 MGHRA and CDR2 YSYEKL. This CDR3 is 15 amino acids long. Trimming left V 10 bases short and J 6 bases short, with 24 bases between. For the CDR3, the DNA is TGCGCCACATCCCCGTATCTGCACAGGGAGGATGGCTACACCTTC. It yields the protein CATSPYLHREDGYTF.

V usage is TRBV5-4 and J usage is TRBJ1-2, with a weak D call TRBD1 (6 bases). The CDR3 covers 15 residues. Germline assignment: CDR1 SGHNT and CDR2 YYREEE (reference sequence). Trimming shortened V by 0 bases and J by 2 bases, and 11 bases separated the two germline ends. CDR3 coding DNA: TGTGCCAGCAGCTTGGCGACAGGTGGAAACTATGGCTACACCTTC. Protein: CASSLATGGNYGYTF.

V and J are TRBV5-4 and TRBJ2-5; the D call may be TRBD1 or TRBD2 (5 bases each). Germline values: CDR1 SGHNT, CDR2 YYREEE (reference sequence). The CDR3 spans 15 residues. V was shortened by 4 bases and J by 3 bases, with 16 bases between the two germline ends. CDR3 residues: CASSRDRDGKETQYF. For the CDR3, the DNA is TGTGCCAGCAGCAGAGACCGGGACGGAAAAGAGACCCAGTACTTC.

The chain links TRBV4-2 to TRBJ1-2, with D perhaps matching TRBD1 (5 bases). The length of the CDR3 is 15 residues. Trimming shortened V by 0 bases and J by 7 bases, and 15 bases separated the two germline ends. In germline, CDR1 is LGHNA, CDR2 YNFKEQ. The chain's CDR3 is CASSQDQGSFSGYTF. CDR3 nucleotide sequence: TGTGCCAGCAGCCAAGATCAGGGCTCCTTCTCTGGCTACACCTTC.

This sequence joins TRBV7-2 and TRBJ2-2, with 7 bases fitting TRBD1. Germline V lookup: CDR1 SGHTA, CDR2 FQGNSA. The CDR3 has 15 amino acids. The ends lost 3 bases at V and 4 bases at J; junction bases unmatched: 5. In DNA, the CDR3 is TGTGCCAGCAGCTTTTCGACAGGGAGCACCGGGGAGCTGTTTTTT. Protein: CASSFSTGSTGELFF.

The rearrangement links TRBV6-1 to TRBJ1-3; D is undetermined. CDR3 size: 14 residues. The germline CDR1 and CDR2 sequences are MNHNS and SASEGT. V was trimmed by 6 bases and J by 0 bases, leaving 9 bases between them. The CDR3 region is CASRVVSSGNTIYF. The CDR3 region has the DNA TGTGCCAGCAGAGTGGTGAGCTCTGGAAACACCATATATTTT.

The count of this clone is one. The rearrangement joins TRBV11-2 to TRBJ1-6; D is uncertain. The CDR3 extends over 16 amino acids. V lost 1 base to trimming and J lost 2 bases, with 9 bases between them. Germline CDR1 is SGHAT and CDR2 is FQNNGV. CDR3 in amino acids: CASSLGIRAYNSPLHF. CDR3 sequence (DNA): TGTGCCAGCAGCTTAGGAATCCGGGCCTATAATTCACCCCTCCACTTT.

This clone was seen only a few times. This chain uses TRBV7-9 with TRBJ2-7; 8 bases align to TRBD1. J was trimmed by 2 bases and V by 6 bases; bases with no gene match: 6. This CDR3 comprises 14 residues. The germline CDR1 and CDR2 sequences are SEHNR and FQNEAQ (reference sequence). The CDR3 loop reads CASSSGQGPYEQYF. As DNA, the CDR3 is TGTGCCAGCAGTTCCGGACAGGGTCCCTACGAGCAGTACTTC.

The chain recombines TRBV5-1 with TRBJ1-3; D call uncertain. V dropped 1 base and J dropped 8 bases, with 13 bases sitting between them. CDR3 length equals 14 residues. CDR1 SGHRS and CDR2 YFSETQ come from the germline V gene. CDR3 protein: CASSLMGSGDTIYF. CDR3 nucleotides: TGCGCCAGCAGCTTGATGGGATCCGGGGACACCATATATTTT.

Only a few counts were recorded for this clone. The CDR3 sequence is CASSARTGWTGANVLTF. For the CDR3, the DNA is TGTGCCAGTAGTGCCCGGACAGGGTGGACAGGGGCCAACGTCCTGACTTTC. V is TRBV19 and J is TRBJ2-6, with 8 positions matching TRBD1. The CDR3 has 17 amino acids. The germline V gene encodes CDR1 LNHDA and CDR2 SQIVND (reference sequence). The trim removed 5 bases at V and 4 bases at J, leaving 10 bases unmatched.

The chain couples TRBV5-4 to TRBJ1-5; D is perhaps TRBD1 (5 bases). V was trimmed by 9 bases and J by 5 bases, leaving 21 bases between them. This CDR3 has 15 amino acids. The germline V gene encodes CDR1 SGHNT and CDR2 YYREEE (reference sequence). CDR3 sequence (DNA): TGTGCCACCTCTTCGTGGGGGGGTGGGGATCAGCCCCAGCATTTT. Protein sequence: CATSSWGGGDQPQHF.

The chain combines TRBV9 with TRBJ1-4, with a possible D match to TRBD1 (6 bases). The CDR3 is 15 amino acids. Trimming took off 1 base at V and 4 bases at J, with 11 bases between the two ends. From germline, CDR1 is SGDLS and CDR2 YYNGEE. CDR3 amino acids: CASSVRTGINEKLFF. CDR3 in DNA: TGTGCCAGCAGCGTACGAACAGGGATTAATGAAAAACTGTTTTTT.

The chain has TRBV7-8 and TRBJ1-2; D unresolved. V was pared by 2 bases and J by 2 bases, with 12 bases between. CDR3 length equals 15 residues. CDR1 and CDR2 (germline): SGHVS, FQNEAQ. DNA for the CDR3: TGTGCCAGCAGCTTAAAAAAGGACGGAAACTATGGCTACACCTTC. Translation gives CASSLKKDGNYGYTF.